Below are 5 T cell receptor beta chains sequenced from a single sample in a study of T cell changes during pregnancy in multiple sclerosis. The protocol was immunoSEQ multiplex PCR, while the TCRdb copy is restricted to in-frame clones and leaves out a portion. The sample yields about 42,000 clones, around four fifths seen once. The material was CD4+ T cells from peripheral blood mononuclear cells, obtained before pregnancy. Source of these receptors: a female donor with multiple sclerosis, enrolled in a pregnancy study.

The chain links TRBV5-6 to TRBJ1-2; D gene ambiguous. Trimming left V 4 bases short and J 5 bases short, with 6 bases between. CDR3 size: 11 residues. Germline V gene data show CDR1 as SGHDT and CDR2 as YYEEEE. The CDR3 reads CASSANYGYTF. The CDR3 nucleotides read TGTGCCAGCAGCGCGAATTATGGCTACACCTTC.

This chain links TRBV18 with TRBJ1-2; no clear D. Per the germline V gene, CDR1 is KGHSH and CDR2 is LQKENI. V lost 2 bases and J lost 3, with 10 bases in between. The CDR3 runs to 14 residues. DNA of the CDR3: TGTGCCAGCTCACCAAGGACCGGGGACTATGGCTACACCTTC. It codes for CASSPRTGDYGYTF.

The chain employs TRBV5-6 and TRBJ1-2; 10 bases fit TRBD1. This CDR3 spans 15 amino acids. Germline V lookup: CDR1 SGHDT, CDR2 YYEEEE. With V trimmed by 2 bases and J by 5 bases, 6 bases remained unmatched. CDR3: CASSFGTGEGYGYTF. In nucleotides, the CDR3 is TGTGCCAGCAGCTTCGGGACAGGGGAGGGGTATGGCTACACCTTC.

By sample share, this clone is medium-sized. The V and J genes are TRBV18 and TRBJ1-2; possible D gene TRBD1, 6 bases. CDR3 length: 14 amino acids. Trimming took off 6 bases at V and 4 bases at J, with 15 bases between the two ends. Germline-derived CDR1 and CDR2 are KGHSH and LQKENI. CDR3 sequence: CASSAVRGAYGYTF. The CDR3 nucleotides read TGTGCCAGCTCCGCGGTCAGGGGCGCCTATGGCTACACCTTC.

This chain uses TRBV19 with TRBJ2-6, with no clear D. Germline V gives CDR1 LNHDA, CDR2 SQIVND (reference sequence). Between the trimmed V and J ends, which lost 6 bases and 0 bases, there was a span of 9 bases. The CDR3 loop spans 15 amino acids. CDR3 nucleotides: TGTGCCAGTAGGCACTCCTACTCTGGGGCCAACGTCCTGACTTTC. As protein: CASRHSYSGANVLTF.